This record looks at one T cell receptor beta chain sequence and its context. This clone appeared a few times. There is no known antigen for this receptor. No base-level quality is on record; no much larger clone is a single base apart. The CDR3 regions of human TCRbeta chains were analyzed by immunosequencing. On the authors' methods: TCRs in the repertoires were compared against a reference library of SARS-CoV-2-specific TCRs that had been generated with the MIRA antigen-specificity platform. Breadth was defined as the fraction of unique TCRs that were SARS-CoV-2-associated, and depth was defined as the fraction of total T cells that were SARS-CoV-2-associated. Using the MIRA data, each spike-specific TCR was mapped to the spike region that the TCR reacts to and placed in a CD4 or CD8 class. Log10-transformed breadth and depth values were compared by one-way ANOVA with Sidak's multiple comparisons tests. This immuneACCESS table, as held by TCRdb, lists in-frame sequences with V and J called but not all clones. Of the missing ones, under half trace to an unresolved V gene in checked studies; the others have no known cause. V and J calls and clone size are copied from that table; D and trimming were computed from the DNA. The sample table contains roughly 96,000 clones; only one count was recorded for 88% of them. The top ten hold 2.8% of the sample.

This sample is drawn from a study of T cell responses to AZD1222 COVID-19 vaccine (dated by TCRdb to about 2021). For the wider study: AZD1222 recipients with second doses at about 4 weeks or about 12 weeks were pooled, because spike-specific TCR depth and breadth did not differ between schedules. TCR sequencing was performed for some 250 trial participants, of whom approximately 200 were given two doses of AZD1222 and approximately 26 were given two doses of MenACWY control vaccine. Trial participants were enrolled into age subgroups of 18-55, 56-69 and 70-plus years, which contained approximately 150, 30 and 60 TCR-sequenced participants, respectively. The study at large found these results: Conclusions about previously exposed vaccinees were limited because only a handful of AZD1222 recipients were SARS-CoV-2 seropositive at baseline. Because no day 14 peak-response samples were available, the repertoires could be characterized only after the peak T cell response. Vaccine-associated CD4 TCRs spanned the whole spike protein, with dominant responses in regions 160-218 and 743-854. The 56-69-year group was small, and its depth increase did not reach significance, likely because of low power. Participants were mostly white British, with more females than males. The authors suggested clonal diversity may have been underestimated. Nearly half of unique spike-specific TCRs reportedly recognized epitopes outside regions mutated in the B.1.351 and B.1.1.7 variants. After two AZD1222 doses, spike-specific TCR breadth and depth were significantly higher than at day 0 and than in MenACWY recipients.

CDR1 is given as SGHRS and CDR2 as YFSETQ, both from the germline V gene. V drops 0 bases and J drops 0 bases, leaving 1 base in between. The CDR3 goes from the cysteine to the phenylalanine over 13 residues. The entry retains the CDR3 DNA only, 39 bases that are in frame from base 1. Taken with the paper, the label for time point translates to: baseline before first vaccination. Vaccinee samples came from UK trials COV001 and COV002, including a single-blind randomized controlled phase 2/3 trial of AZD1222 (ChAdOx1 nCoV-19) in healthy adults. For TCRbeta chain sequencing, PBMC samples were collected from trial participants at day 0 and at day 28 after the second dose.

The V gene is TRBV5-1 and the J gene is TRBJ1-5, with the D gene not clear enough to name. Specimen: peripheral blood, collected on day 0 of AZD1222 vaccination. This TCR derives from an adult in good health. The CDR3 reads CASSLDSNQPQHF. DNA sequence: TGCGCCAGCAGCTTGGATAGCAATCAGCCCCAGCATTTT. Supplemented by the reference TRBV5-1 and TRBJ1-5 proteins around the CDR3, the complete variable domain is KAGVTQTPRYLIKTRGQQVTLSCSPISGHRSVSWYQQTPGQGLQFLFEYFSETQRNKGNFPGRFSGRQFSNSRSEMNVSTLELGDSALYLCASSLDSNQPQHFGDGTRLSIL.